The source of this TCR beta chain is a study of T cell responses to AZD1222 COVID-19 vaccine (dated by TCRdb to the early 2020s). Background for the entire study: Because spike-specific TCR depth and breadth did not differ between the two schedules, AZD1222 recipients who got a second dose at roughly 4 weeks were pooled with those who got a second dose at roughly 12 weeks. TCR sequencing was performed for about 240 trial participants, of whom about 210 were given two doses of AZD1222 and 26 were given two doses of MenACWY control vaccine. Enrollment into the trials was organized by age into subgroups of 18-55, 56-69 and 70-plus years, and those subgroups contained around 150, 28 and 57 TCR-sequenced participants, respectively. Paper-wide results and their limitations: The whole spike protein was spanned by vaccine-associated CD4 TCRs, and dominant responses were seen in regions 160-218 and 743-854. In the small 56-69-year group, the increase in depth fell short of significance, most likely because of low power. Nearly half of unique spike-specific TCRs reportedly recognized epitopes outside regions mutated in the B.1.351 and B.1.1.7 variants. Only a handful of AZD1222 recipients were SARS-CoV-2 seropositive at baseline, limiting conclusions about previously exposed vaccinees. Spike-specific TCR breadth and depth rose significantly after two AZD1222 doses compared with day 0 and with MenACWY recipients. Most participants were white British and females outnumbered males, and the authors suggested that clonal diversity may have been underestimated. Because no day 14 peak-response samples were available, repertoires were characterized only after the peak T cell response.

The CDR3 regions of human TCRbeta chains were analyzed by immunosequencing. The study's own analysis went as follows. TCRs in the repertoires were matched against a reference library of SARS-CoV-2-specific TCRs that had been generated with the MIRA antigen-specificity platform. Breadth was defined as the fraction of unique TCRs that were SARS-CoV-2-associated. Depth was defined as the fraction of total T cells that were SARS-CoV-2-associated. Using the MIRA data, each spike-specific TCR was assigned both to the spike region to which the TCR was reactive and to a CD4 or CD8 class. Log10-transformed breadth and depth values were compared by one-way ANOVA with Sidak's multiple comparisons tests. Held by TCRdb, this immuneACCESS table contains in-frame sequences only and omits some clones. Under half of the omission traces to an unresolved V gene where checked; the cause of the rest is unknown. From that table come the V and J calls and clone size; the DNA was used to work out D and trimming. Present in this sample are 110,000 or so clones, around 93% of which were seen just once. Together, the top ten hold 7.5% of the sample.

V was cut back by 1 base and J by 3 bases, leaving a gap of 7 bases between them. The CDR3 measures 13 amino acids from cysteine to phenylalanine. The kept DNA is CDR3 alone, 39 bases in frame from the first base. Per the germline V gene, SGHAT is the CDR1 and FQNNGV is the CDR2. The time point label here, explained by the study, means: baseline before first vaccination. Vaccinee samples were obtained from the UK trials COV001 and COV002, which included a single-blind randomized controlled phase 2/3 trial of AZD1222 (ChAdOx1 nCoV-19) in healthy adults. For TCRbeta chain sequencing, PBMC samples from trial participants were taken at day 0 and at day 28 after the second dose. Comments on this clone: It has no known antigen specificity. No much larger clone is present one base from it, and per-base qualities are unavailable.

This specimen consisted of peripheral blood, obtained on day 0 of AZD1222 vaccination. The chain joins TRBV11-2 to TRBJ2-7; the D gene assignment is ambiguous. This receptor was identified in an adult in good health. The CDR3 protein sequence reads: CASSLGQNYEQYF. The nucleotides are TGTGCCAGCAGCTTAGGCCAGAACTACGAGCAGTACTTC.